The 32 T cell receptor beta chains below come from one sample, sequenced in a study of T cell responses to AZD1222 COVID-19 vaccine. Some clones are missing from TCRdb's copy, which holds only in-frame ones; the method was immunoSEQ multiplex PCR. The table lists 150,000 or so clones, more than 70% of them singletons. The sequences come from peripheral blood, collected on day 0 of MenACWY control vaccination. The source of these receptors is an adult in good health.

The chain links TRBV6-6 to TRBJ2-7; possible D gene TRBD2, 5 bases. The CDR3 extends over 12 amino acids. V was cut by 4 bases and J by 7 bases, with 11 bases left in between. Germline V gives CDR1 MNHNY, CDR2 SVGAGI (reference sequence). The CDR3 reads CASSSGIGEQYF. CDR3 nucleotides: TGTGCCAGCAGTTCGGGGATCGGGGAGCAGTACTTC.

The chain uses TRBV6-1 and TRBJ1-1; 8 bases agree with TRBD1. CDR3 length equals 16 residues. Germline lookup yields CDR1 MNHNS and CDR2 SASEGT. The ends lost 4 bases at V and 4 bases at J; junction bases unmatched: 11. This chain's CDR3 is CASSVDGQGGSTEAFF. As DNA, the CDR3 is TGTGCCAGCAGTGTCGATGGACAGGGAGGAAGCACTGAAGCTTTCTTT.

The rearrangement uses TRBV3-1 (or the pseudogene TRBV3-2) and TRBJ1-1; D is perhaps TRBD1 (6 bases). Germline lookup yields CDR1 LGHDT and CDR2 YNNKEL (reference sequence). Trimming stripped 5 bases from V and 6 bases from J, with 16 bases between. The CDR3 is 14 amino acids. CDR3 region: CASSGRERGAEAFF. The CDR3 region has the DNA TGTGCCAGCAGCGGGAGGGAAAGGGGGGCTGAAGCTTTCTTT.

Worth noting for this clone: The sample holds other DNA sequences that translate to the same CDR3. This chain joins TRBV7-2 and TRBJ2-5; no clear D. This CDR3 has 14 residues. CDR1 and CDR2 (germline): SGHTA, FQGNSA. Trimming stripped 0 bases from V and 2 bases from J, with 7 bases between. The CDR3 sequence is CASSLAGFQETQYF. Written as DNA, the CDR3 is TGTGCCAGCAGCTTAGCAGGGTTTCAAGAGACCCAGTACTTC.

This chain's CDR3 is CASSRTDYGYTF. In DNA, the CDR3 is TGTGCCAGCAGCCGGACCGACTATGGCTACACCTTC. The chain combines TRBV14 with TRBJ1-2; the D is unclear. Germline CDR1 reads SGHDN; CDR2 reads FVKESK. CDR3 length equals 12 residues. V shed 4 bases and J shed 3 bases, with 6 bases lying between them.

The V call is TRBV4-1, the J call TRBJ1-5; 7 positions match TRBD1. Looked up from germline, CDR1 is MGHRA and CDR2 is YSYEKL. The CDR3 runs 16 residues. Trimming removed 3 bases from V and 3 bases from J; junction bases left unmatched: 8. CDR3 nucleotide sequence: TGCGCCAGCAGCCACCCGGGGGGACAGACCAATCAGCCCCAGCATTTT. Translating it yields CASSHPGGQTNQPQHF.

This clone was counted at least ten times. CDR3 sequence (DNA): TGTGCCAGCAGTGCCTTCTTGGGGGCCCTGGACTCTGGAAACACCATATATTTT. Translated: CASSAFLGALDSGNTIYF. The chain uses TRBV25-1 and TRBJ1-3, with a possible D match to TRBD1 (6 bases). This CDR3 is built from 18 residues. Germline V gene sequence: CDR1 MGHDK, CDR2 SYGVNS. Trimming shortened V by 4 bases and J by 0 bases, and 19 bases separated the two germline ends. The entire variable domain, with the rest obtained from reference TRBV25-1 and TRBJ1-3, is as follows: EADIYQTPRYLVIGTGKKITLECSQTMGHDKMYWYQQDPGMELHLIHYSYGVNSTEKGDLSSESTVSRIRTEHFPLTLESARPSHTSQYLCASSAFLGALDSGNTIYFGEGSWLTVV.

This chain links TRBV6-1 with TRBJ2-7; a weak D match, TRBD1 (6 bases). Germline V CDR1 and CDR2: MNHNS, SASEGT. This CDR3 spans 15 amino acids. The V gene lost 1 base and the J gene lost 2 bases, with 12 bases spanning the gap. CDR3 DNA sequence: TGTGCCAGCAGTGAAGGAACAGGGAAAGCCTACGAGCAGTACTTC. Its protein product is CASSEGTGKAYEQYF.

The V call is TRBV7-2, the J call TRBJ1-2; unclear D gene. This CDR3 spans 13 amino acids. Trimming stripped 1 base from V and 5 bases from J, with 8 bases between. Looked up from germline, CDR1 is SGHTA and CDR2 is FQGNSA. CDR3 protein: CASSLEGTYGYTF. In nucleotides, the CDR3 is TGTGCCAGCAGCTTAGAGGGTACATATGGCTACACCTTC.

This clone was counted once. The V and J genes are TRBV7-9 and TRBJ2-7; D is perhaps TRBD2 (5 bases). This CDR3 has 15 amino acids. V lost 4 bases, J lost 0 bases, and 13 bases lay in between. Germline CDR1 SEHNR, CDR2 FQNEAQ (reference sequence). The chain's CDR3 is CASSSGLEPSYEQYF. The DNA for the CDR3 is TGTGCCAGCAGCTCTGGACTTGAACCCTCCTACGAGCAGTACTTC.

The V and J genes are TRBV2 and TRBJ2-1, with TRBD2 identical over 14 bases. The V gene end was trimmed by 6 bases and the J gene end by 3 bases; junction bases not matched to a gene: 4. Germline V CDR1 and CDR2: SNHLY, FYNNEI. The CDR3 has 16 amino acids. As DNA, the CDR3 is TGTGCCAGCAGGGCGGGACTAGCGGGGGACTACAATGAGCAGTTCTTC. Its protein is CASRAGLAGDYNEQFF.

This clone has a count of ten or more. The V call is TRBV2, the J call TRBJ2-7; a weak D match, TRBD2 (5 bases). The CDR3 contains 12 residues. Germline CDR1 SNHLY, CDR2 FYNNEI. Trimming shortened V by 8 bases and J by 5 bases, and 13 bases separated the two germline ends. CDR3 nucleotides: TGTGCCAGCCAAGAGGGTAACCACGAGCAGTACTTC. It yields the protein CASQEGNHEQYF.

The chain combines TRBV4-1 with TRBJ2-2, with 12 bases that match TRBD2. V lost 1 base and J lost 1; bases outside the gene matches: 13. Looked up from germline, CDR1 is MGHRA and CDR2 is YSYEKL. This CDR3 is built from 21 residues. In DNA form, the CDR3 reads TGCGCCAGCAGCCAAGGTCCCCTAGCGGGAGGGGGTGTTCGGAACACCGGGGAGCTGTTTTTT. Encoded protein: CASSQGPLAGGGVRNTGELFF.

The chain joins TRBV5-1 to TRBJ1-6; D not resolved. Germline CDR1 SGHRS, CDR2 YFSETQ. V shed 1 base and J shed 8 bases, with 13 bases lying between them. The CDR3 has 15 amino acids. CDR3 DNA sequence: TGCGCCAGCAGCTTGAACGGAGGGCTCGATTCACCCCTCCACTTT. Translating it yields CASSLNGGLDSPLHF.

This sequence joins TRBV27 and TRBJ1-1; perhaps TRBD1 as D (5 bases). Germline lookup yields CDR1 MNHEY and CDR2 SMNVEV (reference sequence). Trimming took 3 bases from V and 1 from J, leaving 6 bases between them. This CDR3 contains 13 residues. This CDR3 is CASSFQGNTEAFF. CDR3 DNA sequence: TGTGCCAGCAGTTTCCAGGGGAACACTGAAGCTTTCTTT.

This clone was seen more than once but under ten times. The chain joins TRBV7-8 to TRBJ2-7, with TRBD1 matching over 10 bases. V shed 5 bases, J shed 1 base, and the junction held 8 bases outside the gene matches. CDR1 is SGHVS, CDR2 FQNEAQ, per germline. There are 16 residues in the CDR3. CDR3 residues: CASSGYPGQGSYEQYF. CDR3 DNA: TGTGCCAGCAGCGGATACCCGGGACAGGGGTCCTACGAGCAGTACTTC.

V gene TRBV4-1 combines with J gene TRBJ1-6; TRBD1 matches at 7 bases. The germline gives CDR1 MGHRA, CDR2 YSYEKL. V lost 0 bases to trimming and J lost 4 bases; unmatched junction nucleotides: 3. The CDR3 covers 16 residues. The CDR3 DNA reads TGCGCCAGCAGCCAAGAAGGGACAGCTTATAATTCACCCCTCCACTTT. This encodes CASSQEGTAYNSPLHF.

The CDR3 nucleotides read TGTGCCAGCAGCGTAGGGGGTAGCGCTAACTATGGCTACACCTTC. Its translation is CASSVGGSANYGYTF. V is TRBV9 and J is TRBJ1-2; D gene ambiguous. The CDR3 spans 15 residues. Germline lookup yields CDR1 SGDLS and CDR2 YYNGEE. V lost 0 bases to trimming and J lost 0 bases, with 9 bases between them. The full variable domain, rest sourced from reference TRBV9 and TRBJ1-2, is DSGVTQTPKHLITATGQRVTLRCSPRSGDLSVYWYQQSLDQGLQFLIQYYNGEERAKGNILERFSAQQFPDLHSELNLSSLELGDSALYFCASSVGGSANYGYTFGSGTRLTVV.

This sequence joins TRBV19 and TRBJ2-6; D ambiguous. Per germline, CDR1 LNHDA and CDR2 SQIVND (reference sequence). V gave up 6 bases and J gave up 1 base, with 7 bases separating them. The length of the CDR3 is 14 residues. The CDR3 loop reads CASSTFSGANVLTF. CDR3 DNA: TGTGCCAGTAGCACATTTTCTGGGGCCAACGTCCTGACTTTC. The full variable domain, completed using reference TRBV19 and TRBJ2-6, is DGGITQSPKYLFRKEGQNVTLSCEQNLNHDAMYWYRQDPGQGLRLIYYSQIVNDFQKGDIAEGYSVSREKKESFPLTVTSAQKNPTAFYLCASSTFSGANVLTFGAGSRLTVL.

V is TRBV7-2 and J is TRBJ2-5; TRBD1 agrees at 12 bases. This CDR3 is 15 amino acids long. V lost 5 bases and J lost 5; bases outside the gene matches: 6. The V gene's germline CDR1 is SGHTA and CDR2 FQGNSA. The CDR3 coding sequence is TGTGCCAGCAGCCCGGGACAGGGGGCCCGGGAGACCCAGTACTTC. Translated: CASSPGQGARETQYF.

J is TRBJ2-3 and V is TRBV11-3; D is perhaps TRBD1 or TRBD2 (5 bases each). Germline-derived CDR1 and CDR2 are SGHNT and YENEEA. This CDR3 is 20 amino acids long. Trimming removed 5 bases at V and 2 bases at J, with 29 bases between. The CDR3 DNA sequence: TGTGCCAGCAGCGCACCCCTAGCTTTCGGTCCCGGACACCTCACAGATACGCAGTATTTT. Translation gives CASSAPLAFGPGHLTDTQYF. Full variable domain (outside the CDR3, taken from reference TRBV11-3 and TRBJ2-3): EAGVVQSPRYKIIEKKQPVAFWCNPISGHNTLYWYLQNLGQGPELLIRYENEEAVDDSQLPKDRFSAERLKGVDSTLKIQPAELGDSAVYLCASSAPLAFGPGHLTDTQYFGPGTRLTVL.

The J gene is TRBJ1-2, the V gene TRBV19; 10 nucleotides align to TRBD1. The V segment lost 5 bases and the J segment 8 bases; nucleotides outside the gene matches: 11. CDR1 and CDR2 (germline): LNHDA, SQIVND (reference sequence). This CDR3 region has 15 residues. The CDR3 reads CASSVAGTGVLGYTF. The CDR3 DNA reads TGTGCCAGTAGTGTCGCCGGGACAGGGGTCTTGGGCTACACCTTC. Full variable domain (outside the CDR3, taken from reference TRBV19 and TRBJ1-2): DGGITQSPKYLFRKEGQNVTLSCEQNLNHDAMYWYRQDPGQGLRLIYYSQIVNDFQKGDIAEGYSVSREKKESFPLTVTSAQKNPTAFYLCASSVAGTGVLGYTFGSGTRLTVV.

The rearrangement uses TRBV5-1 and TRBJ1-2; 12 nucleotides agree with TRBD1. Germline loops: CDR1 SGHRS, CDR2 YFSETQ. Trimming removed 0 bases from V and 3 bases from J; junction bases left unmatched: 0. This CDR3 is 15 amino acids long. The CDR3 here is CASSLGDRGHYGYTF. The CDR3 DNA reads TGCGCCAGCAGCTTGGGGGACAGGGGGCACTATGGCTACACCTTC.

The chain couples TRBV6-6 to TRBJ1-2; D remains ambiguous. The germline gives CDR1 MNHNY, CDR2 SVGAGI (reference sequence). The CDR3 consists of 13 residues. The V and J ends lost 0 bases and 5 bases respectively, with 7 bases between them. The CDR3 spells CASSYSEAYGYTF. CDR3 bases: TGTGCCAGCAGTTACTCGGAGGCGTATGGCTACACCTTC.

The V and J genes are TRBV5-6 and TRBJ1-2; possibly TRBD1 for D (6 bases). The V gene's germline CDR1 is SGHDT and CDR2 YYEEEE. CDR3 size: 15 residues. Trimming cost V 3 bases and J 2 bases, with 14 bases left between them. In DNA form, the CDR3 reads TGTGCCAGCAGCTCAGCAGGGGAGAACAACTATGGCTACACCTTC. Translation gives CASSSAGENNYGYTF.

This clone was observed a few times. The chain carries TRBV28 and TRBJ1-5, with 9 bases lining up with TRBD1. The CDR3 covers 14 residues. J lost 7 bases, V lost 6 bases, and 7 bases had no gene match. Germline V gene data show CDR1 as MDHEN and CDR2 as SYDVKM. CDR3 residues: CASSPGTGFQPQHF. CDR3 in DNA: TGTGCCAGCAGCCCCGGGACAGGGTTCCAGCCCCAGCATTTT.

The rearrangement joins TRBV18 to TRBJ2-1; 11 bases are shared with TRBD2. After removal of 2 bases from V and 7 bases from J, the junction contained 4 bases not matched to a gene. CDR1 is KGHSH and CDR2 is LQKENI in the germline V gene. The CDR3 consists of 15 residues. DNA of the CDR3: TGTGCCAGCTCACCATTAGCGGGAGGGCGGAATGAGCAGTTCTTC. It is translated as CASSPLAGGRNEQFF.

The chain is built from TRBV5-6 and TRBJ1-5, with D perhaps matching TRBD1 (6 bases). V dropped 0 bases and J dropped 5 bases, with 9 bases sitting between them. This CDR3 has 14 amino acids. Germline V gene lookup returns CDR1 SGHDT and CDR2 YYEEEE. The CDR3 spells CASSLGQAHQPQHF. In DNA, the CDR3 is TGTGCCAGCAGCTTGGGACAGGCCCATCAGCCCCAGCATTTT.

This clone was recorded once. The CDR3 loop reads CASSLSGQSYGYTF. The CDR3 DNA follows: TGTGCCAGCAGCTTAAGCGGGCAGAGTTATGGCTACACCTTC. The gene calls are TRBV7-8 and TRBJ1-2, with unresolved D. V was pared by 2 bases and J by 5 bases, with 12 bases between. The germline gives CDR1 SGHVS, CDR2 FQNEAQ. CDR3 length equals 14 residues.

This clone occurred once. The chain has TRBV11-1 and TRBJ1-1; weak D call: TRBD1 (6 bases). In germline, CDR1 is SGHAT, CDR2 FQDESV (reference sequence). The CDR3 is made up of 13 amino acids. V lost 1 base to trimming and J lost 5 bases, with 8 bases between them. CDR3 bases: TGTGCCAGCAGCTTAGTAGGGGGAACTGAAGCTTTCTTT. This translates into CASSLVGGTEAFF.

The V gene is TRBV4-2, the J gene TRBJ1-2, with a weak D call TRBD1 (5 bases). V dropped 3 bases and J dropped 4 bases, with 12 bases sitting between them. The CDR3 has 14 amino acids. Germline lookup yields CDR1 LGHNA and CDR2 YNFKEQ. In nucleotides, the CDR3 is TGTGCCAGCAGCCAGGTCGACAGCGTCTATGGCTACACCTTC. This gives the protein CASSQVDSVYGYTF.

The chain has TRBV24-1 and TRBJ1-1; D call uncertain. From germline, CDR1 is KGHDR and CDR2 SFDVKD. This CDR3 comprises 13 residues. The V end was cut by 7 bases, the J end by 4 bases, with 12 bases between. The CDR3 here is CATRASAGTEAFF. The CDR3 DNA reads TGTGCCACCAGAGCTTCGGCGGGCACTGAAGCTTTCTTT.